The present TCR beta chain was sequenced within a study of control samples from healthy donors and cancer patients. Germline CDR1 DFQATT, CDR2 SNEGSKA (reference sequence). The CDR3 covers 14 residues. V was pared by 3 bases and J by 6 bases, with 7 bases of the junction left unmatched. This clone was found once. Other DNA sequences within the sample encode an identical CDR3. The data were produced by immunoSEQ multiplex PCR, yet TCRdb's version contains in-frame clones alone and is incomplete. The table has 100,000 to 130,000 clones, roughly 79% seen once. This clonotype was obtained from a man younger than 35 in good health. The specimen was blood. The chain recombines TRBV20-1 with TRBJ2-1; 8 nucleotides match TRBD2. This CDR3 is CSASGTSGSNEQFF. The CDR3 nucleotides read TGCAGTGCTAGTGGAACTAGCGGTTCCAATGAGCAGTTCTTC.